This TCR beta chain appears in the sequencing data of a study of metastatic and nonmetastatic thyroid tumors (dated by TCRdb to between 2020 and 2021). For the wider study: Repertoires were compared across peripheral blood and tumor or nodule tissue samples from malignant and benign thyroid patients.

Libraries came from PCR. The sequencer was an Illumina HiSeq 4000. The TCR beta-chain CDR3 region of each patient was profiled by high-throughput sequencing. The authors' analysis ran thus. CDR3 differences across clinicopathological groups were used to build a classifier for discriminating distant-metastatic papillary thyroid cancer patients. To measure repertoire diversity the researchers used the Shannon index, while the Morisita-Horn index served to gauge how similar the tumor and blood repertoires were. Starting from the raw public reads, TCRdb applied fastp trimming at Q25, assembled clones with MiXCR and retained in-frame beta chains. Here the V and J calls rest on TCRdb's processing, not on the authors' analysis. The sample records roughly 15,000 clones, roughly 32% of which are singletons. The ten top clones hold about 10% of the sample. The CDR3 runs 15 residues from the cysteine to the phenylalanine. CDR3 DNA only is kept here, 45 bases in frame from base 1. The junction shows trimming of 2 bases on V and 1 base on J, and the gene matches do not reach 3 bases of it. Reading the germline V gene gives CDR1 MDHEN and CDR2 SYDVKM.

No patient had received any treatment before thyroid surgery. Patient clinical samples collected from the early 2010s to the late 2010s were retrospectively analysed using T-cell receptor beta sequencing. Study-wide findings and limitations: In both blood and tumor samples, malignant tumors were reported to have significantly higher TCR beta diversity than benign nodules.

Worth noting for this clone: This clone's antigen is unknown. No quality values exist for individual bases; no much larger clone is one base distant.

This TCR was sampled from a female donor with papillary thyroid cancer or a benign thyroid nodule (not recorded which). Some clones in this sample may be carry-over from other donors' samples. The sequence is built from TRBV28 and TRBJ1-2; the central 8 bases match TRBD1. Sequencing input: blood. CDR3 region: CASSLLQGGNYGYTF. The nucleotide sequence reads TGTGCCAGCAGTTTACTACAGGGGGGTAACTATGGCTACACCTTC.